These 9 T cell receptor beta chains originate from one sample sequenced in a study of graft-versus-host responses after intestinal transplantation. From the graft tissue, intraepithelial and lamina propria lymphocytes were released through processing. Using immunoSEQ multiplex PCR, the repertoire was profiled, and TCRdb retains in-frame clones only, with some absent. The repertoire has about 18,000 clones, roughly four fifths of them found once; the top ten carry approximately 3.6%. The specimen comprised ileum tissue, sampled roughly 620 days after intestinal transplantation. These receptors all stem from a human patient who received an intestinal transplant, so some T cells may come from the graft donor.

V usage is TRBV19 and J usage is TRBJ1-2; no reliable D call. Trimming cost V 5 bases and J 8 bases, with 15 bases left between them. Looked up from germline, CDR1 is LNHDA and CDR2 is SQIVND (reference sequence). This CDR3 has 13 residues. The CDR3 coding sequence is TGTGCCAGTAGTCCCCACGAAGCGCGGGGCTACACCTTC. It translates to CASSPHEARGYTF.

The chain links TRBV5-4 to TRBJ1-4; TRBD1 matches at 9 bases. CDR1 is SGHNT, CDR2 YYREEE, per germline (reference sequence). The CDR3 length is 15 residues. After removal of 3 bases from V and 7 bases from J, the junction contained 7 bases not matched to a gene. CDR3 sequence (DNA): TGTGCCAGCAGCTCCCGACAGGGGGTCTCTGAAAAACTGTTTTTT. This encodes CASSSRQGVSEKLFF.

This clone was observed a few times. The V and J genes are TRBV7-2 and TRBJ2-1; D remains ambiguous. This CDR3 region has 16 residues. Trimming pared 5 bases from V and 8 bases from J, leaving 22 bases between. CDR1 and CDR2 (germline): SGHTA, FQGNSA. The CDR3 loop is CASSTAPGMGLDEQFF. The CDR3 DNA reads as TGTGCCAGCAGCACCGCCCCCGGTATGGGATTGGATGAGCAGTTCTTC. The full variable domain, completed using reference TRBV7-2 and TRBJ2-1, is GAGVSQSPSNKVTEKGKDVELRCDPISGHTALYWYRQSLGQGLEFLIYFQGNSAPDKSGLPSDRFSAERTGGSVSTLTIQRTQQEDSAVYLCASSTAPGMGLDEQFFGPGTRLTVL.

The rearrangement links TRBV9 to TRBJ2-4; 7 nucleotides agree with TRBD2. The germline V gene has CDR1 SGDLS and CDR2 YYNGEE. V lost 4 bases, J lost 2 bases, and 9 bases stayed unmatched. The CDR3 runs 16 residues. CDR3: CASSPRGLTSKNIQYF. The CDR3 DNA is TGTGCCAGCAGCCCGCGGGGGTTGACATCCAAAAACATTCAGTACTTC.

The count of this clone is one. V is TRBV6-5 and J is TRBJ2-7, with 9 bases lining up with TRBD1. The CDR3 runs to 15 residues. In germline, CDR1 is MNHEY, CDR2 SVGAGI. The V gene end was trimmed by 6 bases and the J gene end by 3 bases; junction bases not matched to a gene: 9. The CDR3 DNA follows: TGTGCCAGCAGCCAAACAGGGGGCTCCCTCTACGAGCAGTACTTC. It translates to CASSQTGGSLYEQYF.

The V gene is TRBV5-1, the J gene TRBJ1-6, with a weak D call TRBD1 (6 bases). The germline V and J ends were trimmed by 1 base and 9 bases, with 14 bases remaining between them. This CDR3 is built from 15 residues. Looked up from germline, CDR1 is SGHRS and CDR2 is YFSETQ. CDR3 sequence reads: CASSLHRDRGSPLHF. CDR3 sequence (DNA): TGCGCCAGCAGCTTGCACAGGGATCGGGGTTCACCCCTCCACTTT.

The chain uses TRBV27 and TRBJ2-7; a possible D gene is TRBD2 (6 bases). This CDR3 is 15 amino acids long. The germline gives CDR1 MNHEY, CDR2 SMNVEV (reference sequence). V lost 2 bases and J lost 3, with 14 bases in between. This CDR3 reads CASSLGAGTFYEQYF. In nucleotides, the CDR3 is TGTGCCAGCAGTTTAGGGGCAGGGACTTTCTACGAGCAGTACTTC.

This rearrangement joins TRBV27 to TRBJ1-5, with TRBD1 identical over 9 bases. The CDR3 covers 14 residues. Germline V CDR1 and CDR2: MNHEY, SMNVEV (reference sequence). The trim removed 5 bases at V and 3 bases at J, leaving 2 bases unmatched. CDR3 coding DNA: TGTGCCAGCAGTCGACAGGGGGACAATCAGCCCCAGCATTTT. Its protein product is CASSRQGDNQPQHF.

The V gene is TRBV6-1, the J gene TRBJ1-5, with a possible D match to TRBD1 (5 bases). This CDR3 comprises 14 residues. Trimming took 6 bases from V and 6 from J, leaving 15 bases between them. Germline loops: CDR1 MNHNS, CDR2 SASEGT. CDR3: CASRGDAYSQPQHF. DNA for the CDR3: TGTGCCAGCAGAGGGGACGCTTATAGTCAGCCCCAGCATTTT.